This T cell receptor (beta chain) was sequenced during a study of blood T cell repertoires in COVID-19. Across the study: The United States, Italy and Spain were the sources of the acute and convalescent COVID-19 samples.

Germline V gene lookup returns CDR1 MNHEY and CDR2 SVGAGI. This CDR3 region has 15 residues. V lost 10 bases, J lost 1 base, and 20 bases lay in between. Each participant's cohort was designated according to participant-reported clinical history. Sequenced by immunoSEQ multiplex PCR; TCRdb stores in-frame clones only, minus some. The data hold roughly 300,000 clones, with more than 85% observed a single time. Sequencing was done on a sample of PBMCs or T cells enriched from blood (not recorded which). The sequence was collected from a woman aged 25-40 years who had recovered from COVID-19. V and J are TRBV6-5 and TRBJ2-7; TRBD2 is a possible D gene (5 bases). In DNA, the CDR3 is TGTGCCACCCAGAGGGTAGGCTTCGAGTCCTACGAGCAGTACTTC. This gives the protein CATQRVGFESYEQYF.